These 32 T cell receptor beta chains originate from one sample sequenced in a study of blood T cell repertoires in COVID-19. Clones were sequenced by immunoSEQ multiplex PCR, and TCRdb holds only the in-frame ones, with some missing. Of more than 250,000 clones in the sample, nearly 90% were seen once. The sample was PBMCs or T cells enriched from blood (not recorded which). These receptors all stem from a woman younger than 30 with acute COVID-19.

J is TRBJ2-1 and V is TRBV4-1, with a tentative D call TRBD1 (6 bases). Germline CDR1 is MGHRA and CDR2 is YSYEKL. The length of the CDR3 is 15 residues. The ends were cut back, 3 bases at V and 6 bases at J, with 15 bases in the middle. Here the CDR3 DNA reads TGCGCCAGCAGCCATCCCGGGACACGAACCAATGAGCAGTTCTTC. Its protein is CASSHPGTRTNEQFF.

The CDR3 spells CASSLLGGTYEQYF. The CDR3 coding sequence is TGTGCCAGCAGTTTGCTAGGCGGTACCTACGAGCAGTACTTC. The chain recombines TRBV28 with TRBJ2-7; no clear D gene. The CDR3 totals 14 residues. CDR1 MDHEN and CDR2 SYDVKM come from the germline V gene. V gave up 3 bases and J gave up 2 bases, with 11 bases separating them.

This rearrangement joins TRBV21-1 to TRBJ2-7; the table's TRBD1 call for D was not verified on the DNA. TRBV21-1 is assigned pseudogene status. This CDR3 is built from 15 residues. The CDR3 reads CASSKEGASSYEQYF. The CDR3 DNA sequence: TGTGCCAGCAGCAAGGAAGGGGCCAGCTCCTACGAGCAGTACTTC.

The chain employs TRBV5-6 and TRBJ2-7, with D unclear. This CDR3 is built from 13 residues. Germline loops: CDR1 SGHDT, CDR2 YYEEEE. The germline V and J ends were trimmed by 5 bases and 4 bases, with 13 bases remaining between them. The CDR3 region has the DNA TGTGCCAGCAGACCCTCCAACTTGTACGAGCAGTACTTC. It is translated as CASRPSNLYEQYF.

Concerning this clone itself: Other DNA sequences within the sample encode an identical CDR3. This chain connects TRBV9 to TRBJ2-3; D is possibly TRBD1 (6 bases). The germline CDR1 and CDR2 sequences are SGDLS and YYNGEE. V dropped 1 base and J dropped 2 bases, with 8 bases sitting between them. This CDR3 region has 14 residues. The CDR3 DNA reads as TGTGCCAGCAGCGTACAGGGGATCACAGATACGCAGTATTTT. This sequence encodes CASSVQGITDTQYF.

The CDR3 protein is CASSPSTGRAGANVLTF. In nucleotides, the CDR3 is TGTGCCAGCTCACCAAGTACAGGCAGGGCCGGGGCCAACGTCCTGACTTTC. The rearrangement uses TRBV18 and TRBJ2-6; D might be TRBD1 (5 bases). The ends were cut back, 2 bases at V and 4 bases at J, with 15 bases in the middle. Germline V gene lookup returns CDR1 KGHSH and CDR2 LQKENI. This CDR3 contains 17 residues.

V and J are TRBV2 and TRBJ2-1, with 8 positions matching TRBD1. The CDR3 consists of 15 residues. The V and J ends lost 8 bases and 4 bases, in that order; junction bases with no gene match: 10. The germline V gene has CDR1 SNHLY and CDR2 FYNNEI. In nucleotides, the CDR3 is TGTGCCAGCGGAAGGGAGCAGGGGGCTTACAATGAGCAGTTCTTC. Protein sequence: CASGREQGAYNEQFF.

The gene calls are TRBV3-1 (or the pseudogene TRBV3-2) and TRBJ2-1; D remains unclear. This CDR3 region has 12 residues. Trimming removed 0 bases from V and 11 bases from J, with 8 bases in between. Germline assignment: CDR1 LGHDT and CDR2 YNNKEL (reference sequence). CDR3 region: CASSQDRAKQFF. DNA for the CDR3: TGTGCCAGCAGCCAAGATCGAGCAAAGCAGTTCTTC.

The chain recombines TRBV4-3 with TRBJ1-4, with D perhaps TRBD1 (5 bases). Trimming took off 0 bases at V and 12 bases at J, with 20 bases between the two ends. The CDR3 is 16 residues long. Germline V gene data show CDR1 as LGHNA and CDR2 as YSLEER. CDR3 in amino acids: CASSQDIGGSREELFF. The CDR3 DNA reads TGCGCCAGCAGCCAAGACATCGGGGGGAGTCGAGAGGAACTGTTTTTT.

The V call is TRBV25-1, the J call TRBJ1-6; unclear D gene. Looked up from germline, CDR1 is MGHDK and CDR2 is SYGVNS. V was clipped by 1 base and J by 0 bases, with 7 bases between them. The CDR3 loop spans 16 amino acids. CDR3: CASSESGSSYNSPLHF. The CDR3 DNA reads TGTGCCAGCAGTGAATCCGGGAGCTCCTATAATTCACCCCTCCACTTT.

The CDR3 DNA sequence: TGTGCCAGCAGCCTAATAAGCACTGAAGCTTTCTTT. This codes for CASSLISTEAFF. V and J are TRBV13 and TRBJ1-1; D is undetermined. This CDR3 comprises 12 residues. CDR1 and CDR2 from the germline V gene are PRHDT and FYEKMQ (reference sequence). Between the trimmed V and J ends, which lost 5 bases and 4 bases, there was a span of 8 bases.

The chain is built from TRBV6-2 or TRBV6-3 and TRBJ2-7; 8 nucleotides line up with TRBD1. The CDR3 spans 15 residues. Germline-derived CDR1 and CDR2 are MNHEY and SVGEGT. Trimming cost V 2 bases and J 7 bases; bases outside gene matches: 10. The CDR3 region has the DNA TGTGCCAGCAGTTACCCGGACAGGGCGACGTCTGAGCAGTACTTC. The encoded protein is CASSYPDRATSEQYF.

The rearrangement uses TRBV29-1 and TRBJ1-2; tentatively, D is TRBD1 (5 bases). The germline CDR1 and CDR2 sequences are SQVTM and ANQGSEA. V lost 2 bases, J lost 4 bases, and 5 bases lay in between. This CDR3 has 11 amino acids. The CDR3 bases are TGCAGCGTTGAACAGGGCTATGGCTACACCTTC. Its translation is CSVEQGYGYTF.

This clone was detected only a few times. The V and J genes are TRBV4-2 and TRBJ2-2; D possibly corresponds to TRBD1 (6 bases). Per germline, CDR1 LGHNA and CDR2 YNFKEQ. Between the trimmed V and J ends, which lost 3 bases and 0 bases, there was a span of 17 bases. The CDR3 sequence is 18 residues long. The CDR3 DNA reads TGTGCCAGCAGCCACCGATTAACCGGGACACCGAACACCGGGGAGCTGTTTTTT. This sequence encodes CASSHRLTGTPNTGELFF.

The chain combines TRBV19 with TRBJ2-3; D gene uncertain. Germline assignment: CDR1 LNHDA and CDR2 SQIVND (reference sequence). Between the trimmed V and J ends, which lost 5 bases and 3 bases, there was a span of 3 bases. The CDR3 spans 11 residues. Here the CDR3 DNA reads TGTGCCAGTAGTCGGACAGATACGCAGTATTTT. Translating it yields CASSRTDTQYF.

About this clone: This specimen includes other DNA sequences encoding the same CDR3. V and J are TRBV19 and TRBJ1-2, with a weak D call TRBD1 (5 bases). The germline CDR1 and CDR2 sequences are LNHDA and SQIVND (reference sequence). This CDR3 is 13 amino acids long. V gave up 3 bases and J gave up 3 bases, with 8 bases separating them. CDR3 sequence (DNA): TGTGCCAGTAGTATTGGGGGGGACTATGGCTACACCTTC. This gives the protein CASSIGGDYGYTF.

CDR3 amino acids: CATDRTGANSNQPQHF. As DNA, the CDR3 is TGTGCCACTGATCGGACAGGGGCGAATAGCAATCAGCCCCAGCATTTT. This sequence joins TRBV19 and TRBJ1-5; 9 nucleotides align to TRBD1. The CDR3 extends over 16 amino acids. The germline V gene has CDR1 LNHDA and CDR2 SQIVND (reference sequence). The ends lost 10 bases at V and 0 bases at J; junction bases unmatched: 10.

The chain recombines TRBV5-4 with TRBJ2-1, with D tentatively TRBD2 (6 bases). Germline loops: CDR1 SGHNT, CDR2 YYREEE (reference sequence). The CDR3 spans 15 residues. V lost 1 base and J lost 3, with 11 bases in between. The CDR3 nucleotides read TGTGCCAGCAGCTTGAAGGGCGGGAACTACAATGAGCAGTTCTTC. It is translated as CASSLKGGNYNEQFF.

The genes are TRBV7-6 and TRBJ1-5; D is ambiguous. Looked up from germline, CDR1 is SGHVS and CDR2 is FNYEAQ. The CDR3 consists of 16 residues. Trimming removed 1 base at V and 0 bases at J, with 10 bases between. As DNA, the CDR3 is TGTGCCAGCAGCTTAGGGGCGGGCGGTAGCAATCAGCCCCAGCATTTT. It yields the protein CASSLGAGGSNQPQHF.

The J gene is TRBJ2-7, the V gene TRBV5-1; D is perhaps TRBD1 (7 bases). The V and J ends lost 4 bases and 2 bases respectively, with 13 bases between them. CDR1 and CDR2 (germline): SGHRS, YFSETQ. The CDR3 extends over 14 amino acids. The DNA for the CDR3 is TGCGCCAGCAGCCCGGGGGACAGCGCCTACGAGCAGTACTTC. Translating it yields CASSPGDSAYEQYF.

This clone came up once. The gene calls are TRBV10-1 and TRBJ2-3; 8 positions agree with TRBD2. Germline CDR1 and CDR2: WNHNN and SYGVQD (reference sequence). This CDR3 is 14 amino acids long. Trimming took 2 bases from V and 9 from J; bases not matched to a gene: 7. CDR3 protein: CASSEPFGGATQYF. CDR3 nucleotide sequence: TGCGCCAGCAGTGAGCCCTTCGGGGGGGCCACGCAGTATTTT.

The J gene is TRBJ1-1, the V gene TRBV7-9, with 9 nucleotides matching TRBD1. Germline assignment: CDR1 SEHNR and CDR2 FQNEAQ (reference sequence). This CDR3 comprises 17 residues. Trimming took 5 bases from V and 0 from J; bases not matched to a gene: 10. The CDR3 region is CASSRTGGDGMNTEAFF. The CDR3 DNA reads as TGTGCCAGCAGCCGAACAGGGGGCGATGGAATGAACACTGAAGCTTTCTTT.

The V and J genes are TRBV6-5 and TRBJ2-6; D uncertain. Trimming stripped 0 bases from V and 0 bases from J, with 6 bases between. The germline V gene encodes CDR1 MNHEY and CDR2 SVGAGI. This CDR3 is 16 amino acids long. The CDR3 nucleotides are TGTGCCAGCAGTTACTCGATACTCTCTGGGGCCAACGTCCTGACTTTC. This encodes CASSYSILSGANVLTF.

This chain joins TRBV6-2 or TRBV6-3 and TRBJ1-1, with D tentatively TRBD1 (6 bases). CDR1 is MNHEY and CDR2 is SVGEGT in the germline V gene. The CDR3 is made up of 14 amino acids. Trimming took 5 bases from V and 1 from J, leaving 11 bases between them. The DNA of the CDR3 is TGTGCCAGCAGTACCGACAGGCCGAACACTGAAGCTTTCTTT. It encodes CASSTDRPNTEAFF.

The chain uses TRBV3-1 (or the pseudogene TRBV3-2) and TRBJ2-7; D is unresolved. The V end lost 3 bases, the J end lost 6 bases, and 6 bases lay between the germline ends. Looked up from germline, CDR1 is LGHDT and CDR2 is YNNKEL (reference sequence). The CDR3 extends over 11 amino acids. The CDR3 spells CASSQYFEQYF. CDR3 nucleotide sequence: TGTGCCAGCAGCCAGTATTTCGAGCAGTACTTC.

V usage is TRBV6-4 and J usage is TRBJ1-1; maybe TRBD1 (5 bases). The CDR3 is 18 amino acids. Germline CDR1 reads MRHNA; CDR2 reads SNTAGT. V dropped 5 bases and J dropped 1 base, with 23 bases sitting between them. CDR3: CASSRDPFQLGGNTEAFF. The CDR3 nucleotides read TGTGCCAGCAGTCGTGACCCATTTCAATTGGGGGGGAACACTGAAGCTTTCTTT.

The rearrangement uses TRBV6-5 and TRBJ1-4; the D is unclear. Trimming left V 6 bases short and J 5 bases short, with 16 bases between. The CDR3 has 15 amino acids. Germline CDR1 MNHEY, CDR2 SVGAGI. In nucleotides, the CDR3 is TGTGCCAGCAGCTCAGGATCGGGAGCGAATGAAAAACTGTTTTTT. Protein: CASSSGSGANEKLFF.

This clone showed up just once. The V call is TRBV5-1, the J call TRBJ2-1; 11 bases line up with TRBD2. The CDR3 sequence is 18 residues long. Germline V gives CDR1 SGHRS, CDR2 YFSETQ. V lost 4 bases, J lost 1 base, and 10 bases stayed unmatched. The CDR3 DNA is TGCGCCAGCAGCCCGACAACCGGGACTAGCGGTTCCTACAATGAGCAGTTCTTC. Residues: CASSPTTGTSGSYNEQFF. Combining the CDR3 with reference TRBV5-1 and TRBJ2-1 gives the whole variable domain KAGVTQTPRYLIKTRGQQVTLSCSPISGHRSVSWYQQTPGQGLQFLFEYFSETQRNKGNFPGRFSGRQFSNSRSEMNVSTLELGDSALYLCASSPTTGTSGSYNEQFFGPGTRLTVL.

V usage is TRBV24-1 and J usage is TRBJ2-3, with 9 bases matching TRBD1. V lost 6 bases, J lost 2 bases, and 8 bases stayed unmatched. The germline gives CDR1 KGHDR, CDR2 SFDVKD. This CDR3 is built from 16 residues. CDR3 region: CATSPADRGFTDTQYF. CDR3 nucleotides: TGTGCCACCAGTCCCGCGGACAGGGGATTCACAGATACGCAGTATTTT.

The chain links TRBV7-2 to TRBJ1-5, with 7 nucleotides matching TRBD1. CDR1 is SGHTA, CDR2 FQGNSA, per germline. Germline trimming cut 1 base from V and 1 base from J; bases unmatched to any gene: 7. The CDR3 covers 17 residues. The CDR3 loop reads CASSLERTGGSNQPQHF. CDR3 nucleotides: TGTGCCAGCAGCTTAGAGCGGACAGGCGGGAGCAATCAGCCCCAGCATTTT.

This clone was found once. V and J are TRBV13 and TRBJ2-7; 8 nucleotides align to TRBD2. CDR1 PRHDT and CDR2 FYEKMQ come from the germline V gene (reference sequence). The CDR3 is 17 amino acids. V lost 4 bases to trimming and J lost 3 bases; unmatched junction nucleotides: 14. The CDR3 sequence: CASSSQGAGTRSYEQYF. The CDR3 nucleotides read TGTGCCAGCAGCTCACAGGGAGCCGGGACTAGAAGCTACGAGCAGTACTTC.

V is TRBV4-1 and J is TRBJ2-1, with a possible D match to TRBD1 (6 bases). V was pared by 2 bases and J by 4 bases, with 21 bases between. Per germline, CDR1 MGHRA and CDR2 YSYEKL. The CDR3 length is 18 residues. The CDR3 loop reads CASSQLQVRGLGYNEQFF. DNA for the CDR3: TGCGCCAGCAGCCAACTCCAAGTCAGGGGCTTGGGATACAATGAGCAGTTCTTC.